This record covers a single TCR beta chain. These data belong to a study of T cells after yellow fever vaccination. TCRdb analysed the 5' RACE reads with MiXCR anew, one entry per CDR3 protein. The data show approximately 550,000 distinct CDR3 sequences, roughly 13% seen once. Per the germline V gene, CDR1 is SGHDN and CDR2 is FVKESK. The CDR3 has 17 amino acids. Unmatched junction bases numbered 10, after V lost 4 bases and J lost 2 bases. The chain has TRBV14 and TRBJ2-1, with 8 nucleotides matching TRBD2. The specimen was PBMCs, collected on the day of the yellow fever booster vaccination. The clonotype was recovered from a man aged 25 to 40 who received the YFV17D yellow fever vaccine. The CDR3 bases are TGTGCCAGCAGCCCCCCCTCGCTAGCGGGCACCTACAATGAGCAGTTCTTC. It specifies CASSPPSLAGTYNEQFF.